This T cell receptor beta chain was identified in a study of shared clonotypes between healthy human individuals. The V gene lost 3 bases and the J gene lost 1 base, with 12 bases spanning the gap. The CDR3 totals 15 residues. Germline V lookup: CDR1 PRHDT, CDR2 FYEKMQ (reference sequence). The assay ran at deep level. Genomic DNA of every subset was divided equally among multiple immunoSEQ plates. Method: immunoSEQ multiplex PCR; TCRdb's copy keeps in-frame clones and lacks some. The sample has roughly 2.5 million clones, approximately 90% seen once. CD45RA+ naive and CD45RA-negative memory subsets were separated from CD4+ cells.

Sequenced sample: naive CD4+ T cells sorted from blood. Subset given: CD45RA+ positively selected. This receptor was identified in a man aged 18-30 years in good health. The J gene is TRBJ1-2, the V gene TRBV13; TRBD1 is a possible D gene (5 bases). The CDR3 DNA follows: TGTGCCAGCAGCTTGGTAGGGGAAAATAACTATGGCTACACCTTC. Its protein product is CASSLVGENNYGYTF.